These 18 T cell receptor beta chains came from one sample sequenced in a study of radiotherapy plus CTLA-4 blockade in lung cancer. TCRdb's table, derived via immunoSEQ multiplex PCR, lists solely in-frame clones and lacks some. This repertoire shows roughly 110,000 clones, about 85% found once; its top ten account for under 3%. The sample consisted of peripheral blood, taken from a patient treated with radiotherapy plus ipilimumab. Every receptor here comes from a human donor with non-small cell lung cancer that progressed on radiotherapy plus ipilimumab. Some clones in this sample may be carry-over from other donors' samples.

The chain links TRBV6-5 to TRBJ2-3; D is undetermined. The V end lost 2 bases, the J end lost 4 bases, and 10 bases lay between the germline ends. The CDR3 is 14 amino acids. CDR1 and CDR2 (germline): MNHEY, SVGAGI. The CDR3 DNA is TGTGCCAGCAGTTACGGGCTAGAGGCAGATACGCAGTATTTT. The encoded protein is CASSYGLEADTQYF.

This clone showed up just a few times. Here the CDR3 reads CAISARIAGQNEQFF. The CDR3 DNA reads TGTGCCATCAGTGCTAGAATAGCGGGCCAAAATGAGCAGTTCTTC. The rearrangement uses TRBV10-3 and TRBJ2-1, with TRBD2 identical over 7 bases. This CDR3 has 15 amino acids. The germline V gene encodes CDR1 ENHRY and CDR2 SYGVKD. V lost 4 bases and J lost 7; bases outside the gene matches: 10.

The chain recombines TRBV5-1 with TRBJ1-4; TRBD1 aligns across 9 bases. Germline CDR1 is SGHRS and CDR2 is YFSETQ. The CDR3 runs 15 residues. The V segment lost 4 bases and the J segment 0 bases; nucleotides outside the gene matches: 1. The CDR3 region has the DNA TGCGCCAGCAGCAGGGACAGGGCAACTAATGAAAAACTGTTTTTT. Amino acids: CASSRDRATNEKLFF.

This clone was picked up one time. The chain employs TRBV5-6 and TRBJ2-5; D is uncertain. In germline, CDR1 is SGHDT, CDR2 YYEEEE. This CDR3 region has 13 residues. Trimming removed 0 bases at V and 2 bases at J, with 5 bases between. The CDR3 is CASSLVGQETQYF. CDR3 in DNA: TGTGCCAGCAGCTTGGTGGGTCAAGAGACCCAGTACTTC.

The rearrangement links TRBV7-2 to TRBJ2-5; D possibly corresponds to TRBD2 (7 bases). CDR1 is SGHTA, CDR2 FQGNSA, per germline. The V and J ends lost 6 bases and 3 bases respectively, with 14 bases between them. The CDR3 totals 14 residues. CDR3: CASSKQGGEETQYF. As DNA, the CDR3 is TGTGCCAGCAGTAAACAGGGAGGGGAAGAGACCCAGTACTTC.

The chain uses TRBV5-1 and TRBJ1-3, with unresolved D. The CDR3 loop spans 18 amino acids. V dropped 3 bases and J dropped 0 bases, with 19 bases sitting between them. CDR1 SGHRS and CDR2 YFSETQ come from the germline V gene. Written as DNA, the CDR3 is TGCGCCAGCAGCTCCCAACCCTATGACGCACGCTCTGGAAACACCATATATTTT. It translates to CASSSQPYDARSGNTIYF.

The rearrangement joins TRBV7-9 to TRBJ1-5, with D maybe TRBD1 (6 bases). The CDR3 totals 16 residues. The V end lost 5 bases, the J end lost 5 bases, and 19 bases lay between the germline ends. The germline gives CDR1 SEHNR, CDR2 FQNEAQ (reference sequence). The CDR3 bases are TGTGCCAGCAGCGGGGGGCAGGTGTTCGGGTATCAGCCCCAGCATTTT. Its protein is CASSGGQVFGYQPQHF.

V and J are TRBV7-2 and TRBJ2-7; D is ambiguous. Germline CDR1 SGHTA, CDR2 FQGNSA. CDR3 length: 13 amino acids. Trimming pared 2 bases from V and 2 bases from J, leaving 7 bases between. CDR3 protein: CASSLQATYEQYF. CDR3 DNA sequence: TGTGCCAGCAGCTTACAGGCTACCTACGAGCAGTACTTC.

The chain recombines TRBV20-1 with TRBJ2-7; D perhaps matches TRBD2 (5 bases). The CDR3 is 10 amino acids. In germline, CDR1 is DFQATT, CDR2 SNEGSKA (reference sequence). V was pared by 6 bases and J by 5 bases, with 8 bases between. Here the CDR3 DNA reads TGCAGTGCCACAGCGGACGAGCAGTACTTC. The encoded protein is CSATADEQYF.

The chain joins TRBV18 to TRBJ1-2, with TRBD1 identical over 10 bases. The germline gives CDR1 KGHSH, CDR2 LQKENI. The CDR3 is 15 residues long. J was trimmed by 8 bases and V by 3 bases; bases with no gene match: 9. CDR3 DNA sequence: TGTGCCAGCTCACCGGCCGGGACAGGGGATAACGGCTACACCTTC. The encoded protein is CASSPAGTGDNGYTF.

The genes are TRBV15 and TRBJ1-5; 11 bases match TRBD1. The CDR3 has 17 amino acids. The V and J ends lost 0 bases and 6 bases, in that order; junction bases with no gene match: 7. Looked up from germline, CDR1 is LNHNV and CDR2 is YYDKDF (reference sequence). CDR3 protein: CATSRDLGTGGSQPQHF. The CDR3 DNA reads TGTGCCACCAGCAGAGACTTGGGGACAGGGGGAAGTCAGCCCCAGCATTTT.

This clone was seen a single time. The chain links TRBV7-2 to TRBJ1-3; 11 nucleotides align to TRBD1. Germline CDR1 reads SGHTA; CDR2 reads FQGNSA. Trimming took 6 bases from V and 1 from J; bases not matched to a gene: 14. The CDR3 covers 19 residues. CDR3 coding DNA: TGTGCCAGCAGTTCCCCCGGGACAGGGGGTTTTGTTTCTGGAAACACCATATATTTT. This translates into CASSSPGTGGFVSGNTIYF.

The chain joins TRBV19 to TRBJ1-3; D is uncertain. Germline V lookup: CDR1 LNHDA, CDR2 SQIVND (reference sequence). The CDR3 is 12 residues long. The V end was cut by 4 bases, the J end by 4 bases, with 5 bases between. CDR3 in amino acids: CASSTLGNTIYF. CDR3 DNA sequence: TGTGCCAGTAGTACCCTGGGAAACACCATATATTTT.

J is TRBJ2-7 and V is TRBV27; D uncertain. The CDR3 spans 13 residues. CDR1 is MNHEY, CDR2 SMNVEV, per germline (reference sequence). V lost 7 bases and J lost 3, with 13 bases in between. CDR3 residues: CASKSGVFYEQYF. In DNA form, the CDR3 reads TGTGCCAGCAAATCTGGGGTTTTCTACGAGCAGTACTTC.

The CDR3, as DNA: TGTGCCAGCAGCTCAGACAGGTTCCAGGTTGGCTACACCTTC. Protein sequence: CASSSDRFQVGYTF. This rearrangement joins TRBV5-4 to TRBJ1-2; D is perhaps TRBD1 (6 bases). The CDR3 runs to 14 residues. Trimming left V 3 bases short and J 7 bases short, with 16 bases between. Germline loops: CDR1 SGHNT, CDR2 YYREEE (reference sequence). The entire variable domain, with the rest obtained from reference TRBV5-4 and TRBJ1-2, is as follows: ETGVTQSPTHLIKTRGQQVTLRCSSQSGHNTVSWYQQALGQGPQFIFQYYREEENGRGNFPPRFSGLQFPNYSSELNVNALELDDSALYLCASSSDRFQVGYTFGSGTRLTVV.

The CDR3 nucleotides read TGTGCCAGCAGCGTGGGCCGGACAGGGGGTTATGGCTACACCTTC. Translating gives CASSVGRTGGYGYTF. This sequence joins TRBV9 and TRBJ1-2, with 10 nucleotides matching TRBD1. The length of the CDR3 is 15 residues. Germline trimming cut 2 bases from V and 5 bases from J; bases unmatched to any gene: 6. CDR1 and CDR2 (germline): SGDLS, YYNGEE. Together with reference TRBV9 and TRBJ1-2, the CDR3 gives the full variable domain: DSGVTQTPKHLITATGQRVTLRCSPRSGDLSVYWYQQSLDQGLQFLIQYYNGEERAKGNILERFSAQQFPDLHSELNLSSLELGDSALYFCASSVGRTGGYGYTFGSGTRLTVV.

Only a few counts were recorded for this clone. The CDR3 DNA is TGTGCCAGTAGCGACGCCTCCTATGGCTACACCTTC. Translation: CASSDASYGYTF. This chain links TRBV19 with TRBJ1-2; D not certain. V was clipped by 6 bases and J by 4 bases, with 9 bases between them. Germline-derived CDR1 and CDR2 are LNHDA and SQIVND (reference sequence). This CDR3 spans 12 amino acids. The whole variable domain, filled in from reference TRBV19 and TRBJ1-2, reads DGGITQSPKYLFRKEGQNVTLSCEQNLNHDAMYWYRQDPGQGLRLIYYSQIVNDFQKGDIAEGYSVSREKKESFPLTVTSAQKNPTAFYLCASSDASYGYTFGSGTRLTVV.

The rearrangement joins TRBV18 to TRBJ1-6, with TRBD1 as a possible D gene (6 bases). V was trimmed by 9 bases and J by 0 bases, leaving 12 bases between them. The CDR3 length is 15 residues. The germline V gene encodes CDR1 KGHSH and CDR2 LQKENI. The CDR3: CASSQGSSYNSPLHF. CDR3 DNA: TGTGCCAGTTCCCAGGGGAGCTCCTATAATTCACCCCTCCACTTT.